One and the same sample provided the 9 T cell receptor beta chains below, sequenced in a study of T-cell memory formation after mild COVID-19. TCRdb re-called the 5' RACE reads through MiXCR, storing one row per CDR3 protein. The profile shows 200,000 to 300,000 distinct CDR3 sequences, roughly 9.4% of them singletons. The sample was PBMCs or a T cell subset sorted from them (not recorded which). The receptors shown here come from a man younger than 35 who had mild COVID-19 (a few samples of this study predate the infection). Cell type and time point are not known.

This chain connects TRBV4-1 to TRBJ2-1; TRBD2 matches 9 bases. Germline CDR1 is MGHRA and CDR2 is YSYEKL. This CDR3 spans 15 amino acids. V shed 3 bases, J shed 8 bases, and the junction held 8 bases outside the gene matches. The CDR3 sequence is CASSQGGGAWDEQFF. The DNA of the CDR3 is TGCGCCAGCAGCCAGGGCGGGGGGGCCTGGGATGAGCAGTTCTTC.

This clonotype was seen many times. This chain uses TRBV4-2 with TRBJ1-2; 10 bases agree with TRBD1. The CDR3 is made up of 16 amino acids. The germline CDR1 and CDR2 sequences are LGHNA and YNFKEQ. V shed 1 base, J shed 4 bases, and the junction held 6 bases outside the gene matches. CDR3 DNA sequence: TGTGCCAGCAGCCAAGTTGGGACAGGGGAGACCTATGGCTACACCTTC. It encodes CASSQVGTGETYGYTF.

The genes are TRBV6-1 and TRBJ2-3; 10 bases agree with TRBD2. Germline CDR1 reads MNHNS; CDR2 reads SASEGT. The J segment lost 2 bases and the V segment lost 6 bases, leaving 8 bases of the junction unmatched. CDR3 length: 16 residues. CDR3 in DNA: TGTGCCAGCAGGGGGTCTAGCGGGGGAACCACAGATACGCAGTATTTT. Translating it yields CASRGSSGGTTDTQYF.

V and J are TRBV12-3 or TRBV12-4 and TRBJ2-4, with D hard to call. The CDR3 contains 15 residues. V was shortened by 5 bases and J by 8 bases, with 19 bases between the two germline ends. The CDR3 protein is CASSARADPHYIQYF. Written as DNA, the CDR3 is TGTGCCAGCAGTGCACGGGCAGACCCTCATTACATTCAGTACTTC.

The table lists this clonotype with a few counts. The chain joins TRBV18 to TRBJ2-5; TRBD1 agrees at 8 bases. V was pared by 5 bases and J by 9 bases, with 5 bases of the junction left unmatched. The germline CDR1 and CDR2 sequences are KGHSH and LQKENI. This CDR3 has 12 amino acids. This chain's CDR3 is CASSEDRVAQYF. The CDR3 region has the DNA TGTGCCAGCTCAGAGGACAGGGTGGCCCAGTACTTC. Filled out from reference TRBV18 and TRBJ2-5, the complete variable domain reads NAGVMQNPRHLVRRRGQEARLRCSPMKGHSHVYWYRQLPEEGLKFMVYLQKENIIDESGMPKERFSAEFPKEGPSILRIQQVVRGDSAAYFCASSEDRVAQYFGPGTRLLVL.

V gene TRBV7-3 combines with J gene TRBJ2-3; tentatively, D is TRBD2 (7 bases). Germline V gives CDR1 SGHTA, CDR2 FQGTGA. The CDR3 is made up of 14 amino acids. V gave up 7 bases and J gave up 5 bases, with 16 bases separating them. This CDR3 is CASTPGGSGDTQYF. In DNA, the CDR3 is TGTGCCAGCACCCCGGGGGGCTCGGGAGATACGCAGTATTTT.

This chain links TRBV20-1 with TRBJ2-7; a possible D gene is TRBD2 (7 bases). The CDR3 is 14 amino acids. CDR1 and CDR2 from the germline V gene are DFQATT and SNEGSKA (reference sequence). Trimming pared 6 bases from V and 0 bases from J, leaving 15 bases between. The DNA of the CDR3 is TGCAGTGCCCTAGGGGGGGAGGGCTCCTACGAGCAGTACTTC. Its protein product is CSALGGEGSYEQYF.

There are a few counts of this clonotype. The J gene is TRBJ1-2, the V gene TRBV29-1; D call uncertain. With 7 bases removed from V and 7 bases from J, the gap between germline ends came to 13 bases. Germline V gene lookup returns CDR1 SQVTM and CDR2 ANQGSEA. This CDR3 comprises 11 residues. The CDR3 DNA sequence: TGCAGCGCGGGCGTCGCGGGTGGCTACACCTTC. It is translated as CSAGVAGGYTF.

This clonotype was seen a few times. V usage is TRBV7-9 and J usage is TRBJ2-3; D might be TRBD2 (6 bases). Germline loops: CDR1 SEHNR, CDR2 FQNEAQ (reference sequence). The CDR3 contains 13 residues. Deletions cut 6 bases from V and 2 bases from J, with 9 bases between. As DNA, the CDR3 is TGTGCCAGCAGGCGGGAATCCACAGATACGCAGTATTTT. This encodes CASRRESTDTQYF.